The clone carrying this T cell receptor (beta chain) occurred once. Its matching antigen is unknown. This sample is part of a study of shared clonotypes between healthy human individuals. Study overall: Donors had three CD4 naive, three CD4 memory, two CD8 naive and one CD8 memory plate apiece.

Several immunoSEQ plates received, in even portions, the genomic DNA of each subset. The protocol was immunoSEQ multiplex PCR, while the TCRdb copy is restricted to in-frame clones and leaves out a portion. The sample lists approximately 2,200,000 clones; about 92% were seen once. Germline trimming cut 1 base from V and 1 base from J; bases unmatched to any gene: 15. Looked up from germline, CDR1 is LGHNA and CDR2 is YNFKEQ. The length of the CDR3 is 20 residues. Terminally differentiated effector memory CD45RA+ cells were excluded by CCR7 positive selection of CD45RO-negative cells. Whole-study results and caveats: Represented diversity (both genetic and exposure-history) was limited by the small number of donors. Clonotype sharing levels among donors were expected to vary with sequencing depth.

Sample: naive CD8+ T cells from PBMCs. The gene calls are TRBV4-2 and TRBJ2-4, with 8 bases aligning to TRBD2. The clonotype was recovered from a man younger than 30 in good health. Some clones in this sample may be carry-over from other donors' samples. For the CDR3, the DNA is TGTGCCAGCAGCCAAGTCGGGGCTAGCGGGCTAGATGCCGCCAAAAACATTCAGTACTTC. Translating it yields CASSQVGASGLDAAKNIQYF.